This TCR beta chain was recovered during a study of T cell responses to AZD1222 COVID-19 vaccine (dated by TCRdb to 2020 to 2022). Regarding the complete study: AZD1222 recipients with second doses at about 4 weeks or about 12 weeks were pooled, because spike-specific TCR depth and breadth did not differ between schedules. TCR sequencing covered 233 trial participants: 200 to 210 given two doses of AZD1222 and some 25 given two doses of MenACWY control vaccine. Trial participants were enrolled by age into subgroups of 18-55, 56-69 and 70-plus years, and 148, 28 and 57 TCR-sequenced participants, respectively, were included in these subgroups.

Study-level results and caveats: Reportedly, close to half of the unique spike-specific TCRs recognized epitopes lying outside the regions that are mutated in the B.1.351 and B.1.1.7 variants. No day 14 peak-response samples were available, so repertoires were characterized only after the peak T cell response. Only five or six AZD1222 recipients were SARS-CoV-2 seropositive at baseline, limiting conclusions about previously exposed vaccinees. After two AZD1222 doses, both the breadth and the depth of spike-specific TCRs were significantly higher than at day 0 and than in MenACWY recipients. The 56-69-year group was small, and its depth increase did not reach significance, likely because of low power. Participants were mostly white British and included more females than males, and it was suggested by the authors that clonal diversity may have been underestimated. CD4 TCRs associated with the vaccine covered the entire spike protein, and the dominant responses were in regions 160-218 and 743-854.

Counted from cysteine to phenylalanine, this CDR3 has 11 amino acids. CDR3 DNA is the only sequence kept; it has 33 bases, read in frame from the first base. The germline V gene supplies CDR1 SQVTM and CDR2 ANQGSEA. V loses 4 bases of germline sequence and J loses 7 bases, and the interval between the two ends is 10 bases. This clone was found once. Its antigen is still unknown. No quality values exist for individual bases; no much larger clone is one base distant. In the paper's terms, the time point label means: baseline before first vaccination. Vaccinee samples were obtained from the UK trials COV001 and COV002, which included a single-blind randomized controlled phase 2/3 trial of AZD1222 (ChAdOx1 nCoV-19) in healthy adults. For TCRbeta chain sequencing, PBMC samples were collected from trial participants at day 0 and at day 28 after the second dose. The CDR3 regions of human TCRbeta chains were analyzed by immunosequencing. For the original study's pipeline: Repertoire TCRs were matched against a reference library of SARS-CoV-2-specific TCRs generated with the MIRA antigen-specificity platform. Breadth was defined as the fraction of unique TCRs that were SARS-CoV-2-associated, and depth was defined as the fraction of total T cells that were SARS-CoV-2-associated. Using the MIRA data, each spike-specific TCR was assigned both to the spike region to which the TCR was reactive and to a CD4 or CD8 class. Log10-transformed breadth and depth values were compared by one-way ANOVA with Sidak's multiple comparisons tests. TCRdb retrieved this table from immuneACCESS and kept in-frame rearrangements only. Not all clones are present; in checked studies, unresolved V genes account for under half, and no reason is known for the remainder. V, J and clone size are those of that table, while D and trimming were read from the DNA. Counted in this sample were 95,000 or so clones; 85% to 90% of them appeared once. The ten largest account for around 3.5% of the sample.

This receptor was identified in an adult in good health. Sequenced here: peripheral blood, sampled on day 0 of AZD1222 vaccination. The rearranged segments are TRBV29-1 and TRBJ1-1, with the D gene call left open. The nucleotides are TGCAGCGTTGCATCCGGGAGTGAAGCTTTCTTT. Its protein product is CSVASGSEAFF.